This T cell receptor beta chain was captured in a study of blood T cell repertoires in COVID-19. Study as a whole: PBMCs, B-cell-depleted T cells, or T cells provided the cDNA or gDNA that made up the material.

This clone was counted only a few times. This CDR3 has 12 amino acids. Trimming shortened V by 6 bases and J by 4 bases, and 9 bases separated the two germline ends. Original analysis: Reference gene primer amplification gave estimated nucleated cell counts. The method was immunoSEQ multiplex PCR; TCRdb's version includes in-frame clones alone and lacks a portion of them. That table supplies the V and J calls and clone size; D and trimming were determined from the DNA. In the table there are 150,000 to 180,000 clones, 65% to 90% of which are singletons. J is TRBJ1-1 and V is TRBV12-3 or TRBV12-4, with a tentative D call TRBD1 (5 bases). Specimen: peripheral blood. The source is a woman aged 60-70 years with COVID-19, enrolled during active disease. CDR3 DNA: TGTGCCAGCAGGGAGGGGAGCACTGAAGCTTTCTTT. This translates into CASREGSTEAFF.